Listed here are 14 T cell receptor beta chains from one sample, sequenced in a study of CD8+ T cells in alopecia areata (dated by TCRdb to between 2017 and 2018). The time point label, read with the paper, signifies: baseline before oral tofacitinib. Libraries were constructed by the immunoSEQ multiplex PCR assay. RNA was extracted from all samples and reverse transcribed into cDNA as template for TCR sequencing. Entries here come from immuneACCESS through TCRdb and include only in-frame sequences with V and J called. Some clones fail to appear in such tables; in the studies checked, an unresolved V gene covers under half of the shortfall, and the cause of the remainder is unknown. Counted in this sample were 150,000 to 200,000 clones; just over 65% of them appeared once. The ten largest clones add up to 9.5% to 12% of the sample. Material: CD8+ T cells sorted from blood, obtained at week 0. These TCRs come from a human donor with alopecia areata.

This clone was counted only a few times. J is TRBJ2-5 and V is TRBV18, with no clear D. The CDR3 is 13 residues long. The germline gives CDR1 KGHSH, CDR2 LQKENI. V lost 3 bases and J lost 1, with 6 bases in between. The CDR3 is CASSPPAQETQYF. The CDR3 region has the DNA TGTGCCAGCTCACCGCCAGCCCAAGAGACCCAGTACTTC.

This chain uses TRBV7-9 with TRBJ1-6; D not certain. The CDR3 sequence is 11 residues long. V lost 5 bases and J lost 11, with 7 bases in between. In germline, CDR1 is SEHNR, CDR2 FQNEAQ (reference sequence). CDR3 residues: CASSAKPPLHF. The DNA of the CDR3 is TGTGCCAGCAGCGCCAAACCACCCCTCCACTTT.

V is TRBV5-1 and J is TRBJ2-1; TRBD1 matches at 9 bases. CDR3 length equals 16 residues. Germline-derived CDR1 and CDR2 are SGHRS and YFSETQ. V lost 1 base, J lost 3 bases, and 5 bases stayed unmatched. This CDR3 reads CASSLLGQGNYNEQFF. The CDR3 nucleotides are TGCGCCAGCAGCTTGCTGGGACAGGGTAACTACAATGAGCAGTTCTTC.

This clone was counted a few times. The V gene is TRBV9, the J gene TRBJ2-2; D possibly corresponds to TRBD1 (6 bases). Germline CDR1 reads SGDLS; CDR2 reads YYNGEE. The CDR3 contains 16 residues. Trimming took off 4 bases at V and 3 bases at J, with 16 bases between the two ends. The CDR3 spells CASSPTLRQDTGELFF. The CDR3 DNA follows: TGTGCCAGCAGCCCCACCCTCAGACAGGACACCGGGGAGCTGTTTTTT. The variable domain in full, with the rest retrieved from reference TRBV9 and TRBJ2-2, is DSGVTQTPKHLITATGQRVTLRCSPRSGDLSVYWYQQSLDQGLQFLIQYYNGEERAKGNILERFSAQQFPDLHSELNLSSLELGDSALYFCASSPTLRQDTGELFFGEGSRLTVL.

J is TRBJ1-1 and V is TRBV6-5, with 7 bases that match TRBD1. Germline CDR1 and CDR2: MNHEY and SVGAGI. V trimming: 1 base; J trimming: 1 base; junction bases outside the gene matches: 3. The CDR3 loop spans 15 amino acids. As DNA, the CDR3 is TGTGCCAGCAGTTACTTTGAGGGGGCGAACACTGAAGCTTTCTTT. Translated, it gives CASSYFEGANTEAFF.

This chain uses TRBV5-1 with TRBJ2-7; TRBD1 matches 8 bases. The CDR3 is 15 amino acids. CDR1 and CDR2 (germline): SGHRS, YFSETQ. V trimming: 4 bases; J trimming: 2 bases; junction bases outside the gene matches: 8. CDR3 region: CASSPGTGRPYEQYF. The CDR3 coding sequence is TGCGCCAGCAGCCCTGGGACAGGTCGTCCCTACGAGCAGTACTTC.

This clone turned up a few times. V usage is TRBV5-6 and J usage is TRBJ2-7; perhaps D is TRBD1 or TRBD2 (6 bases each). V was pared by 3 bases and J by 2 bases, with 9 bases between. Germline values: CDR1 SGHDT, CDR2 YYEEEE. CDR3 length: 13 residues. DNA of the CDR3: TGTGCCAGCAGCTCGGAGGGGGCCTACGAGCAGTACTTC. Protein product: CASSSEGAYEQYF.

For this clone: Other DNA sequences in the same sample also yield this CDR3. This chain joins TRBV5-6 and TRBJ1-1; D unclear. The V and J ends lost 0 bases and 5 bases respectively, with 8 bases between them. CDR3 length: 13 amino acids. From germline, CDR1 is SGHDT and CDR2 YYEEEE. In DNA form, the CDR3 reads TGTGCCAGCAGCTTGGGAGGAGGGACTGAAGCTTTCTTT. Protein: CASSLGGGTEAFF.

This clone has only a few counts. The chain employs TRBV29-1 and TRBJ2-1, with 7 positions matching TRBD2. The V segment lost 3 bases and the J segment 9 bases; nucleotides outside the gene matches: 2. Germline V gene data show CDR1 as SQVTM and CDR2 as ANQGSEA. The CDR3 loop spans 11 amino acids. Written as DNA, the CDR3 is TGCAGCGTTGACGGGAGGATTGAGCAGTTCTTC. It encodes CSVDGRIEQFF.

CDR3 residues: CASSPPQGRGANVLTF. The CDR3 nucleotides are TGTGCCAGCAGCCCACCCCAGGGAAGAGGGGCCAACGTCCTGACTTTC. The genes are TRBV9 and TRBJ2-6; perhaps TRBD1 as D (5 bases). The V end lost 4 bases, the J end lost 4 bases, and 15 bases lay between the germline ends. This CDR3 has 16 amino acids. Germline CDR1 SGDLS, CDR2 YYNGEE.

The table lists this clone with a count of one. The chain has TRBV14 and TRBJ2-5; D is unresolved. The V gene lost 4 bases and the J gene lost 8 bases, with 11 bases spanning the gap. The germline V gene encodes CDR1 SGHDN and CDR2 FVKESK. This CDR3 has 12 amino acids. The CDR3 is CASSPDSSTQYF. In DNA form, the CDR3 reads TGTGCCAGCAGCCCAGACTCAAGTACCCAGTACTTC. The full variable domain, with the rest looked up from reference TRBV14 and TRBJ2-5, is EAGVTQFPSHSVIEKGQTVTLRCDPISGHDNLYWYRRVMGKEIKFLLHFVKESKQDESGMPNNRFLAERTGGTYSTLKVQPAELEDSGVYFCASSPDSSTQYFGPGTRLLVL.

The chain is built from TRBV29-1 and TRBJ2-7; 8 bases match TRBD1. Germline CDR1 is SQVTM and CDR2 is ANQGSEA. After removal of 6 bases from V and 0 bases from J, the junction contained 16 bases not matched to a gene. The CDR3 extends over 17 amino acids. The CDR3 nucleotides read TGCAGCGTGAGGGGGCGACAGGGGCCGTCTAGCTCCTACGAGCAGTACTTC. Protein sequence: CSVRGRQGPSSSYEQYF.

The chain uses TRBV30 and TRBJ2-2; possibly TRBD1 for D (5 bases). V was shortened by 1 base and J by 4 bases, with 7 bases between the two germline ends. This CDR3 spans 13 amino acids. Germline V gene sequence: CDR1 GTSNPN, CDR2 SVGIG (reference sequence). The CDR3 DNA sequence: TGTGCCTGGAGTGAGCAGGGCACCGGGGAGCTGTTTTTT. This sequence encodes CAWSEQGTGELFF. The full variable domain, rest sourced from reference TRBV30 and TRBJ2-2, is SQTIHQWPATLVQPVGSPLSLECTVEGTSNPNLYWYRQAAGRGLQLLFYSVGIGQISSEVPQNLSASRPQDRQFILSSKKLLLSDSGFYLCAWSEQGTGELFFGEGSRLTVL.

In this sample, this clone turned up a few times. This chain connects TRBV6-4 to TRBJ1-1; D is undetermined. The germline V and J ends were trimmed by 2 bases and 5 bases, with 9 bases remaining between them. The germline gives CDR1 MRHNA, CDR2 SNTAGT. The CDR3 contains 13 residues. The CDR3 DNA reads TGTGCCAGCAGTGACGGGGTGTTGACTGAAGCTTTCTTT. Translation: CASSDGVLTEAFF.